Given below is one TCR beta chain in context. Its antigen is unknown. It has no much larger one-base neighbor in the sample; base qualities were not kept. The CDR3 starts with the cysteine, ends with the phenylalanine, and has 12 residues. Only the CDR3 DNA stays, 36 bases, in frame from base 1. V gives up 5 bases and J gives up 4 bases, and the segment between their germline ends measures 7 bases. In the germline V gene (reference sequence), CDR1 corresponds to LNHNV and CDR2 to YYDKDF. This entry comes from a study of Ad26.COV2.S vaccination and SARS-CoV-2 variants (dated by TCRdb to the early 2020s). About the study as a whole: Vaccine-arm donors came from COV1001, a multicentre, randomized, double-blind, placebo-controlled phase I-IIa trial of Ad26.COV2.S in healthy adults. Ad26.COV2.S was administered intramuscularly at a dose of 5x10^10 or 1x10^11 viral particles, either as one shot or as two shots given 56 days apart. TCRbeta repertoire sequencing was used to assess the specificity and breadth of SARS-CoV-2-reactive T cell receptors after Ad26.COV2.S vaccination. A total of 32 samples were included in the TCR-sequenced set, comprising roughly 19 Ad26.COV2.S vaccine recipients, 5 placebo recipients and 8 SARS-CoV-2 convalescent individuals. Participants in the trial were split at random into five groups of five each, receiving low-dose or high-dose Ad26.COV2.S once or twice, or else placebo on both occasions. Investigators remained blinded to trial group allocation during experiments and outcome assessment.

The immunoSEQ Assay was used to sequence TCRbeta CDR3 regions. After extraction, genomic DNA underwent amplification by bias-controlled multiplex PCR, followed by high-throughput sequencing. On the authors' methods: To quantify the absolute abundance of every unique TCRbeta CDR3 region, sequences were collapsed and filtered. T cell fraction was estimated by normalization of TCRbeta template counts to usable DNA, with usable DNA being measured through amplification of reference genes present in all nucleated cells. Repertoire TCRs were annotated as SARS-CoV-2-specific by exact matching of V gene, CDR3 amino acid sequence and J gene to a known reactive TCR set. The reference SARS-CoV-2 TCR set came from MIRA and was filtered for enrichment in COVID-19-positive ImmuneCODE repertoires, removing public or cross-reactive TCRs. Using the MIRA antigens, annotated TCRs were further analysed by specific ORF or by position within an ORF. Breadth was defined as the number of annotated unique rearrangements divided by the total number of unique productive rearrangements, and depth was defined as the summed frequency of the annotated unique rearrangements. Group comparisons of TCR breadth used two-sided Wilcoxon rank-sum tests. What TCRdb holds here is the immuneACCESS table cut down to in-frame rearrangements. Part of the clones is not present; checked against another copy, under half of the missing clones reflect an unresolved V gene, and the others are unexplained. V, J and clone size are taken as reported in that table, and D and trimming were inferred from the DNA itself. This sample comprises some 320,000 clones, about 82% of them detected only once. Approximately 1.9% of the sample rests with the top ten.

General study outcomes and caveats: Compared with placebo recipients, Ad26.COV2.S recipients showed higher spike-specific TCR breadth (P = 0.0014). After vaccination, spike-specific CD8+ and CD4+ T cell responses were reported to show substantial breadth. The authors noted that total T cell responses may have been underestimated by the TCR breadth and depth analyses. Comparable non-spike TCR breadth was observed between vaccine and placebo recipients, consistent with only spike being contained in the vaccine. Comparing responses between vaccine doses or regimens was not something the study was powered to do.

The treatment or condition tag for this specimen amounts to: approximately 18 received Ad26.COV2.S at low or high dose, single or two shots; about 5 received placebo; per-sample allocation not given. Repertoires of vaccine and placebo recipients were sequenced from samples taken on day 63 after the first injection. Between 29 July and 7 August 2020, Cohort 1b enrolled 25 adults aged 18-55 years at one site in Boston, USA. As a vaccine, Ad26.COV2.S was a replication-incompetent adenovirus type 26 vector that expressed a prefusion-stabilized SARS-CoV-2 spike protein derived from the original Wuhan strain.

Sequences were derived from peripheral blood, sampled in a trial of Ad26.COV2.S vaccine versus placebo. The chain links TRBV15 with TRBJ2-3, with the identity of the D gene unclear. The TCR sequence derives from a person between 18 and 65 years old who received the Ad26.COV2.S COVID-19 vaccine or a placebo. The base sequence is TGTGCCACCAGCCTCAATTCAGATACGCAGTATTTT. Translated, it gives CATSLNSDTQYF.